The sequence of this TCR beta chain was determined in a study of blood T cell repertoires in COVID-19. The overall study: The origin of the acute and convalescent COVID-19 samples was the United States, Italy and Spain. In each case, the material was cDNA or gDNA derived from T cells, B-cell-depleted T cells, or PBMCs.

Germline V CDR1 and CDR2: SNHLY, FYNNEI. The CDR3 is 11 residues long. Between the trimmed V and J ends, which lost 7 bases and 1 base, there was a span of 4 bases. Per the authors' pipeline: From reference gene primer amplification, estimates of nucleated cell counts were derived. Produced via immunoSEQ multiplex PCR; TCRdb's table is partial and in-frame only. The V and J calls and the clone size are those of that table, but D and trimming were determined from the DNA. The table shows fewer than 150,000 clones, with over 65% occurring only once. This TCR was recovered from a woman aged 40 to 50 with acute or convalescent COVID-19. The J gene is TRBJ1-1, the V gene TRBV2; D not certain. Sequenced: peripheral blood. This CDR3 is CASKPNTEAFF. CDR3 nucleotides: TGTGCCAGCAAGCCGAACACTGAAGCTTTCTTT. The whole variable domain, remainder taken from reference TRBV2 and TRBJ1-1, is EPEVTQTPSHQVTQMGQEVILRCVPISNHLYFYWYRQILGQKVEFLVSFYNNEISEKSEIFDDQFSVERPDGSNFTLKIRSTKLEDSAMYFCASKPNTEAFFGQGTRLTVV.